Listed below are T cell receptor beta chains from one sample, sequenced in a study of identical twins. TCRdb re-called the 5' RACE reads with MiXCR, one entry per CDR3 protein. The sample consists of more than 400,000 distinct CDR3 sequences, approximately 14% of them appearing once. This same sample was also taken into another study, of yellow fever vaccine responses in identical twins.

Sequencing was performed on CD4+ T cells sorted from blood. These receptors were collected from a woman aged 18-30 years in good health. Both conserved end residues are part of each CDR3. D genes are given only for firm matches. The size entry is marked missing in some rows and otherwise reads once, few, many or a size class.

J: TRBJ2-1
size: .
V: TRBV7-3
D: TRBD2
DNA: TGTGCCAGCAGCTTAATAGGACTAGCGGGACGCAATGAGCAGTTCTTC
CDR3: CASSLIGLAGRNEQFF

J: TRBJ2-7
size: .
V: TRBV2
D: .
DNA: TGTGCCAGCAGTGATTTCCTAATAAGTTCTAACGAGCAGTACTTC
CDR3: CASSDFLISSNEQYF

J: TRBJ2-1
size: few
V: TRBV20-1
D: TRBD2
DNA: TGCAGTGCCCCGACTAGCGGGAACCACAATGAGCAGTTCTTC
CDR3: CSAPTSGNHNEQFF

J: TRBJ1-4
size: few
V: TRBV10-3
D: .
DNA: TGTGCCGTGGGGGACAAGACAAATGAAAAACTGTTTTTT
CDR3: CAVGDKTNEKLFF

J: TRBJ1-1
size: .
V: TRBV7-3
D: .
DNA: TGTGCCAGCAAGGGTGCGGGCCTGAACACTGAAGCTTTCTTT
CDR3: CASKGAGLNTEAFF

J: TRBJ2-1
size: few
V: TRBV3-1
D: TRBD2
DNA: TGTGCCAGCAGCCAACGGGTAGCGGGAGGTGCGGAGCAGTTCTTC
CDR3: CASSQRVAGGAEQFF

J: TRBJ1-4
size: .
V: TRBV27
D: TRBD1
DNA: TGTGCCAGCAGTCCGGGACAGGGAATTTGGGAAAAACTGTTTTTT
CDR3: CASSPGQGIWEKLFF

J: TRBJ1-4
size: .
V: TRBV6-6
D: TRBD1
DNA: TGTGCCAGCCGGGGGGGGACAGGGACGTTTTTT
CDR3: CASRGGTGTFF

J: TRBJ1-1
size: many
V: TRBV4-2
D: .
DNA: TGTGCCAGCAGCCAGAGCCAGGGTAGCGGCACTGAAGCTTTCTTT
CDR3: CASSQSQGSGTEAFF

J: TRBJ2-1
size: many
V: TRBV10-3
D: .
DNA: TGTGCCATCAGTGAGGGTCAGTTGGTATACAATGAGCAGTTCTTC
CDR3: CAISEGQLVYNEQFF

J: TRBJ1-2
size: .
V: TRBV12-3/TRBV12-4
D: .
DNA: TGTGCCAGCAGCCCCCCCCGGGGGGGGAACTATGGCTACACCTTC
CDR3: CASSPPRGGNYGYTF

J: TRBJ1-1
size: few
V: TRBV5-1
D: TRBD1
DNA: TGCGCCAGCGCCCTAGGCCTACAGGGGGCCACTGAAGCTTTCTTT
CDR3: CASALGLQGATEAFF